The T cell receptor beta chain described here comes from a study of T cell responses to AZD1222 COVID-19 vaccine. Study overall: Second doses at about 4 or about 12 weeks were pooled.

Sequencing was performed with immunoSEQ multiplex PCR; in TCRdb, only in-frame clones are kept and a portion is missing. The sample shows around 120,000 clones, over 75% of them seen only once. With 3 bases removed from V and 6 bases from J, the gap between germline ends came to 9 bases. CDR1 is SSHAT, CDR2 FNYEAQ, per germline (reference sequence). The CDR3 totals 13 residues. The material sequenced was peripheral blood, taken on day 0 of AZD1222 vaccination. The clonotype was recovered from an adult in good health. The V gene is TRBV7-7, the J gene TRBJ2-1; D unresolved. DNA for the CDR3: TGTGCCAGCAGCTTCTCTAGAACCAATGAGCAGTTCTTC. Translated: CASSFSRTNEQFF.